This is a list of T cell receptor beta chains from one sample in a study of PD-1 blockade in mismatch repair-deficient tumors. The data were produced by immunoSEQ multiplex PCR, yet TCRdb's version contains in-frame clones alone and is incomplete. The repertoire has some 17,000 clones, about 80% of them found once; the top ten carry about 1.5%. The starting material was PBMCs, obtained approximately five months after starting pembrolizumab. These receptors were collected from an adult with mismatch repair-deficient cancer. CDR3s include the opening cysteine and the closing phenylalanine or tryptophan. The order of the fields is D gene, J gene, V gene, clone size, CDR3 protein, CDR3 DNA. D genes are given only for firm matches. The listing skips clone size in some rows; elsewhere it reads once, few, many or a size class.

d_gene: TRBD2
j_gene: TRBJ2-7
v_gene: TRBV14
abundance: .
CDR3aa: CASSLTSGSYEQYF
CDR3nt: TGTGCCAGCAGCCTAACTAGCGGCTCCTACGAGCAGTACTTC

d_gene: .
j_gene: TRBJ2-1
v_gene: TRBV5-1
abundance: .
CDR3aa: CASSARSTYNEQFF
CDR3nt: TGCGCCAGCAGCGCCCGTTCTACCTACAATGAGCAGTTCTTC

d_gene: .
j_gene: TRBJ2-3
v_gene: TRBV5-4
abundance: .
CDR3aa: CASSPSNTDTQYF
CDR3nt: TGTGCCAGCAGCCCTAGTAACACAGATACGCAGTATTTT

d_gene: TRBD1
j_gene: TRBJ1-2
v_gene: TRBV11-1
abundance: .
CDR3aa: CASSQYRGQGYTF
CDR3nt: TGTGCCAGCAGCCAGTACAGGGGGCAGGGCTACACCTTC

d_gene: .
j_gene: TRBJ2-3
v_gene: TRBV7-6
abundance: .
CDR3aa: CASSLALPSLDTQYF
CDR3nt: TGTGCCAGCAGTCTAGCGCTCCCTAGTTTGGATACGCAGTATTTT

d_gene: .
j_gene: TRBJ2-1
v_gene: TRBV4-2
abundance: .
CDR3aa: CASSQDTVGGSYNEQFF
CDR3nt: TGTGCCAGCAGCCAAGATACCGTCGGGGGCTCCTACAATGAGCAGTTCTTC

d_gene: TRBD1
j_gene: TRBJ1-5
v_gene: TRBV2
abundance: .
CDR3aa: CASRRQGLSNQPQHF
CDR3nt: TGTGCCAGCAGGAGACAGGGCTTGAGCAATCAGCCCCAGCATTTT

d_gene: .
j_gene: TRBJ2-3
v_gene: TRBV10-3
abundance: once
CDR3aa: CAISESRGEDTQYF
CDR3nt: TGTGCCATCAGTGAGTCCAGGGGAGAAGATACGCAGTATTTT

d_gene: .
j_gene: TRBJ1-1
v_gene: TRBV5-1
abundance: .
CDR3aa: CASSLGANTEAFF
CDR3nt: TGCGCCAGCAGCTTGGGGGCGAACACTGAAGCTTTCTTT

d_gene: .
j_gene: TRBJ1-2
v_gene: TRBV19
abundance: .
CDR3aa: CASSIRSGYTF
CDR3nt: TGTGCCAGTAGTATTCGGAGTGGCTACACCTTC

d_gene: TRBD1
j_gene: TRBJ1-6
v_gene: TRBV4-1
abundance: .
CDR3aa: CASSQAGTGRESPLHF
CDR3nt: TGCGCCAGCAGCCAAGCCGGGACAGGGAGGGAGTCACCCCTCCACTTT

d_gene: .
j_gene: TRBJ2-5
v_gene: TRBV5-4
abundance: .
CDR3aa: CASSQTWDTEGETQYF
CDR3nt: TGTGCCAGCAGCCAGACCTGGGACACCGAGGGGGAGACCCAGTACTTC

d_gene: TRBD2
j_gene: TRBJ2-3
v_gene: TRBV5-4
abundance: .
CDR3aa: CASSLGTSGRRADTQYF
CDR3nt: TGTGCCAGCAGCCTGGGGACTAGCGGGAGAAGGGCAGATACGCAGTATTTT

d_gene: TRBD1
j_gene: TRBJ1-3
v_gene: TRBV5-4
abundance: .
CDR3aa: CASSFWDRAAGNTIYF
CDR3nt: TGTGCCAGCAGCTTCTGGGACAGGGCGGCTGGAAACACCATATATTTT

d_gene: .
j_gene: TRBJ1-6
v_gene: TRBV28
abundance: .
CDR3aa: CASSSSHPGDNSPLHF
CDR3nt: TGTGCCAGCAGTTCCTCCCATCCAGGTGATAATTCACCCCTCCACTTT

d_gene: .
j_gene: TRBJ2-1
v_gene: TRBV6-4
abundance: .
CDR3aa: CASSDVADAEQFF
CDR3nt: TGTGCCAGCAGTGACGTAGCGGACGCCGAGCAGTTCTTC

d_gene: .
j_gene: TRBJ1-4
v_gene: TRBV11-3
abundance: once
CDR3aa: CASAVLGEKLFF
CDR3nt: TGTGCCAGCGCAGTCCTTGGTGAAAAACTGTTTTTT

d_gene: .
j_gene: TRBJ1-1
v_gene: TRBV28
abundance: .
CDR3aa: CASSFRQPRNTEAFF
CDR3nt: TGTGCCAGCAGTTTCCGGCAGCCTAGGAACACTGAAGCTTTCTTT

d_gene: TRBD1
j_gene: TRBJ2-1
v_gene: TRBV9
abundance: .
CDR3aa: CASSVTGQLYNEQFF
CDR3nt: TGTGCCAGCAGCGTGACGGGACAGCTATACAATGAGCAGTTCTTC

d_gene: TRBD1
j_gene: TRBJ1-3
v_gene: TRBV28
abundance: .
CDR3aa: CASNRGSTRRDTIYF
CDR3nt: TGTGCCAGCAACAGGGGCTCTACCAGGAGGGACACCATATATTTT

d_gene: TRBD1
j_gene: TRBJ1-4
v_gene: TRBV7-9
abundance: .
CDR3aa: CASSPRQGSTNEKLFF
CDR3nt: TGTGCCAGCAGCCCACGACAGGGGTCTACTAATGAAAAACTGTTTTTT

d_gene: .
j_gene: TRBJ2-1
v_gene: TRBV5-4
abundance: .
CDR3aa: CASTGGGEQFF
CDR3nt: TGTGCCAGCACCGGAGGTGGGGAGCAGTTCTTC

d_gene: .
j_gene: TRBJ1-2
v_gene: TRBV30
abundance: .
CDR3aa: CAWGILDANYGYTF
CDR3nt: TGTGCCTGGGGTATTCTAGACGCTAACTATGGCTACACCTTC

d_gene: TRBD1
j_gene: TRBJ1-2
v_gene: TRBV11-2
abundance: .
CDR3aa: CASSLATGQGNYGYTF
CDR3nt: TGTGCCAGCAGCTTAGCAACCGGACAGGGTAACTATGGCTACACCTTC

d_gene: TRBD2
j_gene: TRBJ2-7
v_gene: TRBV6-7
abundance: few
CDR3aa: CASKERETYEQYF
CDR3nt: TGTGCCAGCAAAGAGCGGGAAACCTACGAGCAGTACTTC

d_gene: TRBD1
j_gene: TRBJ1-2
v_gene: TRBV29-1
abundance: .
CDR3aa: CSVEDQGDPYGYTF
CDR3nt: TGCAGCGTTGAAGATCAGGGGGACCCCTATGGCTACACCTTC

d_gene: TRBD2
j_gene: TRBJ2-1
v_gene: TRBV7-2
abundance: .
CDR3aa: CASSLGGGRAGNEQFF
CDR3nt: TGTGCCAGCAGCTTAGGGGGCGGGAGGGCCGGCAATGAGCAGTTCTTC

d_gene: TRBD2
j_gene: TRBJ2-7
v_gene: TRBV5-1
abundance: .
CDR3aa: CASRFLAGDANEQYF
CDR3nt: TGCGCCAGCAGGTTTCTAGCGGGAGACGCGAACGAGCAGTACTTC

d_gene: .
j_gene: TRBJ1-2
v_gene: TRBV28
abundance: .
CDR3aa: CASSLRTVYWDYGYTF
CDR3nt: TGTGCCAGCAGTCTCCGGACAGTCTATTGGGACTATGGCTACACCTTC

d_gene: .
j_gene: TRBJ2-1
v_gene: TRBV28
abundance: .
CDR3aa: CASSLRGTSYNEQFF
CDR3nt: TGTGCCAGCAGTTTACGCGGTACCTCCTACAATGAGCAGTTCTTC

d_gene: .
j_gene: TRBJ1-1
v_gene: TRBV19
abundance: .
CDR3aa: CASSMTLDTEAFF
CDR3nt: TGTGCCAGTAGTATGACACTCGACACTGAAGCTTTCTTT

d_gene: .
j_gene: TRBJ1-1
v_gene: TRBV30
abundance: .
CDR3aa: CAWSPGGAEAFF
CDR3nt: TGTGCCTGGAGTCCGGGAGGGGCTGAAGCTTTCTTT

d_gene: TRBD1
j_gene: TRBJ2-2
v_gene: TRBV29-1
abundance: .
CDR3aa: CSGSGQTNTGELFF
CDR3nt: TGCAGCGGATCGGGACAGACAAACACCGGGGAGCTGTTTTTT

d_gene: TRBD2
j_gene: TRBJ2-7
v_gene: TRBV7-6
abundance: once
CDR3aa: CASSLEEGLVVEQYF
CDR3nt: TGTGCCAGCAGCTTAGAAGAGGGACTAGTGGTCGAGCAGTACTTC

d_gene: .
j_gene: TRBJ1-3
v_gene: TRBV9
abundance: few
CDR3aa: CASSVGQAIGNTIYF
CDR3nt: TGTGCCAGCAGCGTAGGACAGGCGATTGGAAACACCATATATTTT

d_gene: .
j_gene: TRBJ2-1
v_gene: TRBV5-5
abundance: .
CDR3aa: CASSSNVGNEQFF
CDR3nt: TGTGCCAGCAGCTCGAACGTCGGGAATGAGCAGTTCTTC

d_gene: TRBD2
j_gene: TRBJ2-3
v_gene: TRBV29-1
abundance: .
CDR3aa: CSVTTSGGPTDTQYF
CDR3nt: TGCAGCGTTACGACTAGCGGGGGACCCACAGATACGCAGTATTTT

d_gene: TRBD1
j_gene: TRBJ1-6
v_gene: TRBV11-2
abundance: .
CDR3aa: CASRLDRANGPLHF
CDR3nt: TGTGCCAGCAGACTCGACAGGGCGAACGGACCCCTCCACTTT

d_gene: TRBD2
j_gene: TRBJ2-1
v_gene: TRBV5-4
abundance: .
CDR3aa: CASSLTSGSSEQFF
CDR3nt: TGTGCCAGCAGCTTGACTAGCGGGAGCAGTGAGCAGTTCTTC

d_gene: .
j_gene: TRBJ1-5
v_gene: TRBV30
abundance: .
CDR3aa: CAWSRQYNQPQHF
CDR3nt: TGTGCCTGGAGCCGACAGTACAATCAGCCCCAGCATTTT

d_gene: .
j_gene: TRBJ2-2
v_gene: TRBV10-2
abundance: .
CDR3aa: CASSEVRNTGELFF
CDR3nt: TGCGCCAGCAGTGAGGTCCGGAACACCGGGGAGCTGTTTTTT

d_gene: .
j_gene: TRBJ1-1
v_gene: TRBV7-9
abundance: .
CDR3aa: CASSSRTTNTEAFF
CDR3nt: TGTGCCAGCAGCTCAAGAACTACAAACACTGAAGCTTTCTTT

d_gene: TRBD2
j_gene: TRBJ2-1
v_gene: TRBV13
abundance: .
CDR3aa: CASSSLGGSGRAMDEQFF
CDR3nt: TGTGCCAGCAGCTCTCTCGGTGGTAGCGGGAGGGCCATGGATGAGCAGTTCTTC

d_gene: TRBD1
j_gene: TRBJ2-3
v_gene: TRBV5-1
abundance: .
CDR3aa: CASSLGQGGDTQYF
CDR3nt: TGCGCCAGCAGCTTAGGACAGGGGGGAGATACGCAGTATTTT

d_gene: .
j_gene: TRBJ2-2
v_gene: TRBV18
abundance: .
CDR3aa: CASSPRRGRDTGELFF
CDR3nt: TGTGCCAGCTCACCACGGCGAGGGCGTGACACCGGGGAGCTGTTTTTT

d_gene: TRBD2
j_gene: TRBJ2-1
v_gene: TRBV7-2
abundance: .
CDR3aa: CASSLEGLAGLLHNEQFF
CDR3nt: TGTGCCAGCAGCTTAGAGGGACTAGCGGGTCTATTGCACAATGAGCAGTTCTTC

d_gene: .
j_gene: TRBJ2-1
v_gene: TRBV6-4
abundance: .
CDR3aa: CASRGRDMYNEQFF
CDR3nt: TGTGCCAGCAGGGGGAGGGACATGTACAATGAGCAGTTCTTC

d_gene: .
j_gene: TRBJ2-2
v_gene: TRBV9
abundance: .
CDR3aa: CASSLKTGELFF
CDR3nt: TGTGCCAGCAGCCTAAAGACCGGGGAGCTGTTTTTT

d_gene: TRBD1
j_gene: TRBJ2-2
v_gene: TRBV5-1
abundance: .
CDR3aa: CASSLGTGVTGELFF
CDR3nt: TGCGCCAGCAGCTTGGGGACAGGGGTGACCGGGGAGCTGTTTTTT

d_gene: .
j_gene: TRBJ2-3
v_gene: TRBV4-1
abundance: .
CDR3aa: CASSQDGSGSTDTQYF
CDR3nt: TGCGCCAGCAGCCAAGATGGTAGCGGAAGCACAGATACGCAGTATTTT

d_gene: .
j_gene: TRBJ1-6
v_gene: TRBV4-1
abundance: .
CDR3aa: CASSQGGVSSYNSPLHF
CDR3nt: TGCGCCAGCAGCCAAGGGGGGGTAAGCTCCTATAATTCACCCCTCCACTTT

d_gene: .
j_gene: TRBJ1-1
v_gene: TRBV7-2
abundance: .
CDR3aa: CASSPGQTYTEAFF
CDR3nt: TGTGCCAGCAGCCCAGGACAGACCTACACTGAAGCTTTCTTT